This T cell receptor (beta chain) appears in the sequencing data of a study of shared clonotypes between healthy human individuals. Per the original methods: Junction-only sequences produced by ImmunoSEQ had no quality scores, so filtering differed. TCRdb's table, derived via immunoSEQ multiplex PCR, lists solely in-frame clones and lacks some. V and J calls plus clone size are reproduced from that table; the DNA served to infer D and trimming. The table includes about 490,000 clones, 76% detected once. Between the trimmed V and J ends, which lost 0 bases and 5 bases, there was a span of 14 bases. This CDR3 comprises 16 residues. CDR1 SNHLY and CDR2 FYNNEI come from the germline V gene.

The sample consisted of PBMCs. The TCR was taken from a woman between 40 and 50 years old in good health. Some clones in this sample may be carry-over from other donors' samples. The V call is TRBV2, the J call TRBJ1-5; D unresolved. The CDR3 bases are TGTGCCAGCAGTGAAGCGGAGGACGCCTGGCATCAGCCCCAGCATTTT. Translating gives CASSEAEDAWHQPQHF. The full variable domain, its missing parts supplied by reference TRBV2 and TRBJ1-5, is EPEVTQTPSHQVTQMGQEVILRCVPISNHLYFYWYRQILGQKVEFLVSFYNNEISEKSEIFDDQFSVERPDGSNFTLKIRSTKLEDSAMYFCASSEAEDAWHQPQHFGDGTRLSIL.